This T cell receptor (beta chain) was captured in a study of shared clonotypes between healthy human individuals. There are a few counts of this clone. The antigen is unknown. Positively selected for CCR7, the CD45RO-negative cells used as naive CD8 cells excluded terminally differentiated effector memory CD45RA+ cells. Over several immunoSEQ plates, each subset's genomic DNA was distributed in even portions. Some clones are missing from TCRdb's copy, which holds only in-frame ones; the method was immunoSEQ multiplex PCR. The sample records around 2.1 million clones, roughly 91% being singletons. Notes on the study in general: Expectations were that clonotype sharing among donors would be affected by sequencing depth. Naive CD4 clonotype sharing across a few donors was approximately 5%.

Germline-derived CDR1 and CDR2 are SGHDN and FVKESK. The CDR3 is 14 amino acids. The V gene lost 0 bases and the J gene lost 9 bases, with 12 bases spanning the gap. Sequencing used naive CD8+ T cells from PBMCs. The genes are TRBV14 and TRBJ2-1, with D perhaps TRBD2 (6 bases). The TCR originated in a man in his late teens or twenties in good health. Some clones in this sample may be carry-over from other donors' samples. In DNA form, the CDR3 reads TGTGCCAGCAGCCAAGATACCTCGCGGGGTGAGCAGTTCTTC. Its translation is CASSQDTSRGEQFF.